This TCR beta chain was observed in a study of spatial heterogeneity in lung cancer. Study-wide background: Alpha-chain sequences were consistently detected less often than beta-chain sequences.

This clonotype has ten or more counts. Via MiXCR, TCRdb re-called the 5' RACE reads, giving one row per CDR3 protein. The sample gives 40,000 to 50,000 distinct CDR3 sequences, roughly 13% of which show up once; around three fifths is in the top ten. This CDR3 contains 16 residues. Looked up from germline, CDR1 is SGDLS and CDR2 is YYNGEE. The V segment lost 3 bases and the J segment 9 bases; nucleotides outside the gene matches: 11. Documented time point: sample taken at primary tumor resection. No cells were sorted before sequencing. The whole RNA sequenced was extracted from tumor, nontumor lung or frozen PBMC.

The specimen comprised PBMCs, sampled at surgery. The V and J genes are TRBV9 and TRBJ2-1, with 11 positions matching TRBD1. The origin of this receptor is a male donor with early-stage non-small cell lung cancer. The CDR3 DNA sequence: TGTGCCAGCAGCGCTGTTGGACAGGGGGCAAGGGGTGAGCAGTTCTTC. Its translation is CASSAVGQGARGEQFF.